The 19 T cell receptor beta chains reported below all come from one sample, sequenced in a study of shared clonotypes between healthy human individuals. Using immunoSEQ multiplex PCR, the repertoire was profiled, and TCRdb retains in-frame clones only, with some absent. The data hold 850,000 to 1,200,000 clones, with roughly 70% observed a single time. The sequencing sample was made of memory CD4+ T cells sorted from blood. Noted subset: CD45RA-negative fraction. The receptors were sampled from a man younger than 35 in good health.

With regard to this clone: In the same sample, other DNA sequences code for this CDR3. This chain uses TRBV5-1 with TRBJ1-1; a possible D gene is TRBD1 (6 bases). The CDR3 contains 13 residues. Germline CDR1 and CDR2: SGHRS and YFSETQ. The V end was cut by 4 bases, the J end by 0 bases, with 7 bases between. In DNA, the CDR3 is TGCGCCAGCAGCCCAGGGGTGAACACTGAAGCTTTCTTT. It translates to CASSPGVNTEAFF.

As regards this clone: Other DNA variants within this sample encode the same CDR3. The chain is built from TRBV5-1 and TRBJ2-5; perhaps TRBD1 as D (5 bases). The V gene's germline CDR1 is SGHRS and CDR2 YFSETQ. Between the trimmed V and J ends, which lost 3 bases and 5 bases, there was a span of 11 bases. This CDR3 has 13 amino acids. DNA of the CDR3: TGCGCCAGCAGCTGGCAGGGTCGGGAGACCCAGTACTTC. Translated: CASSWQGRETQYF.

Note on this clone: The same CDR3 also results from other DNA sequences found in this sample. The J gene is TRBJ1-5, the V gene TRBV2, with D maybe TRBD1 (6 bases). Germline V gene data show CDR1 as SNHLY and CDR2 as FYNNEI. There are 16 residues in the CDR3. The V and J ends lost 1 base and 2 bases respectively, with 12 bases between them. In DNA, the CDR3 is TGTGCCAGCAGTGAAGTACAGGGACGGGGCAATCAGCCCCAGCATTTT. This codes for CASSEVQGRGNQPQHF.

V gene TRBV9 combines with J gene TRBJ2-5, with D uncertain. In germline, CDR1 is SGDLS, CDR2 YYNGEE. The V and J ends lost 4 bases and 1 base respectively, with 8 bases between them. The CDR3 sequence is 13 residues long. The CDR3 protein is CASSFDIQETQYF. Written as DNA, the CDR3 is TGTGCCAGCAGCTTCGACATCCAAGAGACCCAGTACTTC.

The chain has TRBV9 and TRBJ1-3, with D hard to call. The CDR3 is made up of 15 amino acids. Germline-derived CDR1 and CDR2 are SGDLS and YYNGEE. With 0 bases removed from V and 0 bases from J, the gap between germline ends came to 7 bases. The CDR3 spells CASSVEGSSGNTIYF. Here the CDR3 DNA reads TGTGCCAGCAGCGTAGAGGGCAGCTCTGGAAACACCATATATTTT.

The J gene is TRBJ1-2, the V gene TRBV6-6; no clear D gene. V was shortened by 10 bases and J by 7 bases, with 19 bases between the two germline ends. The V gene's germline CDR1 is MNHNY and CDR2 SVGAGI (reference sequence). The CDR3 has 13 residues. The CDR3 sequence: CATLTTGKGGYTF. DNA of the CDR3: TGTGCCACCCTAACCACGGGGAAGGGTGGCTACACCTTC.

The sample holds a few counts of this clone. The CDR3 here is CASTRKRGGLGEQFF. DNA of the CDR3: TGTGCCAGCACCCGAAAGCGGGGGGGGCTAGGTGAGCAGTTCTTC. This chain links TRBV28 with TRBJ2-1; 10 positions match TRBD2. Germline CDR1 reads MDHEN; CDR2 reads SYDVKM. V gave up 7 bases and J gave up 9 bases; unmatched junction bases: 12. The CDR3 contains 15 residues.

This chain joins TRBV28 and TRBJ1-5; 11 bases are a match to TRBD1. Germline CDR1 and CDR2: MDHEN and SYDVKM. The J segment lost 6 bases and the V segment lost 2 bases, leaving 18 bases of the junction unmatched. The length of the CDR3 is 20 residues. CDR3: CASSLVVPDRGLRGGQPQHF. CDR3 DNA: TGTGCCAGCAGTTTAGTAGTGCCGGACAGGGGGCTTCGAGGGGGTCAGCCCCAGCATTTT.

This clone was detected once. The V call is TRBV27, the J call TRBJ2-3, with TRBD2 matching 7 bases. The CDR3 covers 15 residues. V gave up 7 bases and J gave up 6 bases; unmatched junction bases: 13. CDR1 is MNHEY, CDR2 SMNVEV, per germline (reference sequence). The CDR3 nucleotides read TGTGCCAGCACCGACTCGGAGCGGGGTGGGGATACGCAGTATTTT. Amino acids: CASTDSERGGDTQYF.

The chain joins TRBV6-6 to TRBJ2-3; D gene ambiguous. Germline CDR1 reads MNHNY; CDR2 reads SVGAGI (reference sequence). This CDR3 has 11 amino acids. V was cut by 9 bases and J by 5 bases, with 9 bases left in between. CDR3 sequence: CASHQGDTQYF. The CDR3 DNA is TGTGCCAGTCATCAAGGAGATACGCAGTATTTT.

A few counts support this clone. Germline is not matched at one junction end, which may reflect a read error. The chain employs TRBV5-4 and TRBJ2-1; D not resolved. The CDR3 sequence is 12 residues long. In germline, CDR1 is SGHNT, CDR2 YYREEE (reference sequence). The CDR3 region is CASSLGPNERFF. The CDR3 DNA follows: TGTGCCAGCAGCTTGGGTCCCAATGAGCGGTTCTTC. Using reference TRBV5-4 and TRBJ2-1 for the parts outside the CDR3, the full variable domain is ETGVTQSPTHLIKTRGQQVTLRCSSQSGHNTVSWYQQALGQGPQFIFQYYREEENGRGNFPPRFSGLQFPNYSSELNVNALELDDSALYLCASSLGPNERFFGPGTRLTVL.

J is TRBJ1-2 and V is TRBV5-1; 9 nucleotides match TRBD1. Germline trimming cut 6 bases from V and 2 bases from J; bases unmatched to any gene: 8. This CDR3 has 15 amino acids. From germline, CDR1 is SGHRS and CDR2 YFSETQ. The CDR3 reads CASTTTGTGNYGYTF. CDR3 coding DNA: TGCGCCAGCACCACAACCGGGACAGGGAACTATGGCTACACCTTC.

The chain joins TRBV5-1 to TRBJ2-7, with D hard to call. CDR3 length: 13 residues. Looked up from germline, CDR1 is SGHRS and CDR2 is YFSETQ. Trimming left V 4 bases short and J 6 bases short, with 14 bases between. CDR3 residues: CASSGRGLAEQYF. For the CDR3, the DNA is TGCGCCAGCAGCGGGCGCGGATTAGCCGAGCAGTACTTC.

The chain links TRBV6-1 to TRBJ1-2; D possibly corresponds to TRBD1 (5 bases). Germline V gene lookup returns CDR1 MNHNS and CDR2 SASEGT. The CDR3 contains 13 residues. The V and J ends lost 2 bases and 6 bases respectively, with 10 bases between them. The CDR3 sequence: CASSEIKGNGYTF. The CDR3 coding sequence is TGTGCCAGCAGTGAAATTAAGGGGAATGGCTACACCTTC.

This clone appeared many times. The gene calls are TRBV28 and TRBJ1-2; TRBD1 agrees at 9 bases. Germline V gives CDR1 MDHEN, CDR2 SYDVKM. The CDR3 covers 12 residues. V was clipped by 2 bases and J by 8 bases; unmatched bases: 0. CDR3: CASSLGTGGYTF. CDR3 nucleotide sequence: TGTGCCAGCAGTTTAGGGACAGGGGGCTACACCTTC.

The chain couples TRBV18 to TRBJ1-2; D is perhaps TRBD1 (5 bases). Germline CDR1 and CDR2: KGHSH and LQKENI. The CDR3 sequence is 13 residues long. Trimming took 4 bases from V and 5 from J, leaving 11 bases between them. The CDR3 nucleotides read TGTGCCAGCTCACACGGGACGGATTATGGCTACACCTTC. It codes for CASSHGTDYGYTF.

Here the CDR3 DNA reads TGTGCCAGCAGCTGGGGACCCCACGTAGGCACAGATACGCAGTATTTT. This codes for CASSWGPHVGTDTQYF. The rearrangement uses TRBV5-4 and TRBJ2-3, with D perhaps matching TRBD1 or TRBD2 (5 bases each). There are 16 residues in the CDR3. The V and J ends lost 3 bases and 1 base respectively, with 15 bases between them. CDR1 and CDR2 from the germline V gene are SGHNT and YYREEE (reference sequence).

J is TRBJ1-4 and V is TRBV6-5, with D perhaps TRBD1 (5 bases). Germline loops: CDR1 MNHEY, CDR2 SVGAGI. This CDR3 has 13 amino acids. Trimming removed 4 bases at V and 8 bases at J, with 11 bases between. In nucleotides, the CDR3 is TGTGCCAGCAGTTCAGGGCCCTGGGAAAAACTGTTTTTT. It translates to CASSSGPWEKLFF.

The CDR3 DNA reads TGCGCCAGCAGCTTGAGACAGTCTTCCTACAATGAGCAGTTCTTC. Protein: CASSLRQSSYNEQFF. This chain joins TRBV5-1 and TRBJ2-1; perhaps TRBD1 as D (5 bases). V gave up 1 base and J gave up 1 base, with 9 bases separating them. The germline V gene encodes CDR1 SGHRS and CDR2 YFSETQ. CDR3 size: 15 residues.